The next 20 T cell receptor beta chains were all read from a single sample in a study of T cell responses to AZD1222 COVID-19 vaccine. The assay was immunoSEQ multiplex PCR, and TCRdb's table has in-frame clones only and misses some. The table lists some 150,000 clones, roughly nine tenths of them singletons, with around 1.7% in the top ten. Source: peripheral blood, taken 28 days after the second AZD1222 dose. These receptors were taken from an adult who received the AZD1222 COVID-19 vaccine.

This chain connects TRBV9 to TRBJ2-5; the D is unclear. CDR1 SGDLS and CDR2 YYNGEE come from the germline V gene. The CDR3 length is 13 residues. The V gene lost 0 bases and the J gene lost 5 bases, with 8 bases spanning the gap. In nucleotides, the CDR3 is TGTGCCAGCAGCGTAGGGTCCGCCGAGACCCAGTACTTC. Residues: CASSVGSAETQYF.

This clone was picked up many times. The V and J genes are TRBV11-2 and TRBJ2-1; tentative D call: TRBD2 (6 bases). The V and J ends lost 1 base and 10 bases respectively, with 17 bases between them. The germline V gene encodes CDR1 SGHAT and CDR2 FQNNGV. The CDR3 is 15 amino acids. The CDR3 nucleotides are TGTGCCAGCAGCTTAGTTGGAGGGTCCCCAATAGAGCAGTTCTTC. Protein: CASSLVGGSPIEQFF.

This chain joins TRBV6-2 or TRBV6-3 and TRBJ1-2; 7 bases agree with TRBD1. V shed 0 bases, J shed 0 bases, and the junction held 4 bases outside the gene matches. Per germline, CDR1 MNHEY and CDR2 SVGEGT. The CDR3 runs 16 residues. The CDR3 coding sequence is TGTGCCAGCAGTTACTCCACGACAGGGACTAACTATGGCTACACCTTC. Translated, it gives CASSYSTTGTNYGYTF.

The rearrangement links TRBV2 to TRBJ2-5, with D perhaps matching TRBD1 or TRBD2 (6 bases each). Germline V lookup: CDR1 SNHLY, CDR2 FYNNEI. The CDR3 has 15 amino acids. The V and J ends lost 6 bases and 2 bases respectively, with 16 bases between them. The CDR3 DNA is TGTGCCAGCAGACTTGGACAGACTAGGCAAGAGACCCAGTACTTC. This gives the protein CASRLGQTRQETQYF.

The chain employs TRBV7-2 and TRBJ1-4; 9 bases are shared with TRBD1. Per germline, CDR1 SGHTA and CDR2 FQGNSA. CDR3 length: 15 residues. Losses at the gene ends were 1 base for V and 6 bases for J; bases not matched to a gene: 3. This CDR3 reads CASSLGGTGYEKLFF. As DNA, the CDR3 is TGTGCCAGCAGCTTAGGAGGGACAGGGTATGAAAAACTGTTTTTT.

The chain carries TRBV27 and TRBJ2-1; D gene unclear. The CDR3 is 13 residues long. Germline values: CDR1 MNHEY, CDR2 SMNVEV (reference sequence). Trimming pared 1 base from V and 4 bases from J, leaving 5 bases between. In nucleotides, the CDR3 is TGTGCCAGCAGTTTATTTCTTTACAATGAGCAGTTCTTC. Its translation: CASSLFLYNEQFF.

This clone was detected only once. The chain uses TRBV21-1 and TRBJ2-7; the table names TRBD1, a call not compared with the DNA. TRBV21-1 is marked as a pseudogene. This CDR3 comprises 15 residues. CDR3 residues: CASSNSYRGKYEQYF. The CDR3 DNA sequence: TGTGCCAGCAGCAACTCGTACAGGGGGAAATACGAGCAGTACTTC.

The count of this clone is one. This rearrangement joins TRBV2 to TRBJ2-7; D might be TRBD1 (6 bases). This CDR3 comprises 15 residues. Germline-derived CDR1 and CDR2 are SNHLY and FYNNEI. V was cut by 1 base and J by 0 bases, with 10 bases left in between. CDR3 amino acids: CASSEGDIASYEQYF. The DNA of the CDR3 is TGTGCCAGCAGTGAAGGGGACATCGCCTCCTACGAGCAGTACTTC.

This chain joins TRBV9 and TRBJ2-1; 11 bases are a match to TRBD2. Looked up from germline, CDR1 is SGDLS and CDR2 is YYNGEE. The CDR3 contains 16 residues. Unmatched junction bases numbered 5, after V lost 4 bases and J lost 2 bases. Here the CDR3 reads CASSIGTSGTYNEQFF. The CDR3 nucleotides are TGTGCCAGCAGCATCGGGACTAGCGGTACCTACAATGAGCAGTTCTTC.

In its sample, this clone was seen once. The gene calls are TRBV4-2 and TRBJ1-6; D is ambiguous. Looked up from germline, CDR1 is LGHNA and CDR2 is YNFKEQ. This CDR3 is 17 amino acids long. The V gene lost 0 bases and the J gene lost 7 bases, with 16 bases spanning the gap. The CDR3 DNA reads TGTGCCAGCAGCCAAGATCCGGGTACGGAAACGAATTCACCCCTCCACTTT. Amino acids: CASSQDPGTETNSPLHF.

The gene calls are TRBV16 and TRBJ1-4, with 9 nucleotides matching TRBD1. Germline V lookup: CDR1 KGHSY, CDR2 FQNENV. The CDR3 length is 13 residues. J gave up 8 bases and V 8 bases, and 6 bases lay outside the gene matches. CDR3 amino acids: CASYADRGEKLFF. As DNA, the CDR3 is TGTGCCAGCTATGCGGACAGGGGAGAAAAACTGTTTTTT.

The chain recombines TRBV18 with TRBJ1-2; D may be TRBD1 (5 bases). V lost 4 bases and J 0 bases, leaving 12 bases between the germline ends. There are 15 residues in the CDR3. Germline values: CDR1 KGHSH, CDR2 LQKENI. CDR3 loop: CASSLQTGANYGYTF. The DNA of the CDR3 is TGTGCCAGCTCACTACAAACAGGAGCTAACTATGGCTACACCTTC.

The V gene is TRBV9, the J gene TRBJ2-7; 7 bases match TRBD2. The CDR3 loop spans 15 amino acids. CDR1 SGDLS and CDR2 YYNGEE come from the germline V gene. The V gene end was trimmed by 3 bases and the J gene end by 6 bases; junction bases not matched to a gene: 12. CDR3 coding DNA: TGTGCCAGCAGCGCATCCCTCGGGGGGACTGGCGAGCAGTACTTC. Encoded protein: CASSASLGGTGEQYF.

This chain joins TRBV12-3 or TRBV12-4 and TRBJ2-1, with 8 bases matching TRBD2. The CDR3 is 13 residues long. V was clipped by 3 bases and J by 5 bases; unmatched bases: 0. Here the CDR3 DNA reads TGTGCCAGCAGTTTGACTAGCGACAATGAGCAGTTCTTC. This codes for CASSLTSDNEQFF.

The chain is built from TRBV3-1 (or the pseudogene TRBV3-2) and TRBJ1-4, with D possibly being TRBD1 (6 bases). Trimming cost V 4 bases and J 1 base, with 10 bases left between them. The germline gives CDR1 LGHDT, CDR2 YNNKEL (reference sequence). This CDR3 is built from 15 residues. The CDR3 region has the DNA TGTGCCAGCAGCCCCACAGGGCTAACTAATGAAAAACTGTTTTTT. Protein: CASSPTGLTNEKLFF.

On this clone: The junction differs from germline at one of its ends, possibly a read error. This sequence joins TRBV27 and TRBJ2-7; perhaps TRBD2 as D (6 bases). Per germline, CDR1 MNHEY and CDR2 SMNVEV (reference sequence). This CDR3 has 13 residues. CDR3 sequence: CASSRRDSHEQYF. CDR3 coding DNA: TGTGCCAGCTCTAGGCGGGACTCCCACGAGCAGTACTTC.

CDR3 sequence: CASSLDGTTSYNEQFF. Here the CDR3 DNA reads TGCGCCAGCAGCTTGGATGGGACTACATCCTACAATGAGCAGTTCTTC. This chain uses TRBV5-1 with TRBJ2-1, with 7 bases fitting TRBD2. CDR3 length: 16 residues. Germline assignment: CDR1 SGHRS and CDR2 YFSETQ. V lost 0 bases and J lost 1; bases outside the gene matches: 4. Using reference TRBV5-1 and TRBJ2-1 for the parts outside the CDR3, the full variable domain is KAGVTQTPRYLIKTRGQQVTLSCSPISGHRSVSWYQQTPGQGLQFLFEYFSETQRNKGNFPGRFSGRQFSNSRSEMNVSTLELGDSALYLCASSLDGTTSYNEQFFGPGTRLTVL.

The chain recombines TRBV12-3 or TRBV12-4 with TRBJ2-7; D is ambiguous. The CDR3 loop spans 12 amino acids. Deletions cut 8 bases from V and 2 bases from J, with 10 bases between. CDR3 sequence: CASCLGTYEQYF. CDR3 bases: TGTGCCAGCTGTCTAGGGACCTACGAGCAGTACTTC.

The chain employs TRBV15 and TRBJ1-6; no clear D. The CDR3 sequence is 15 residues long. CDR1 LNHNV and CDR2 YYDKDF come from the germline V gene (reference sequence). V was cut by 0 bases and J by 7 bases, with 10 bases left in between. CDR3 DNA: TGTGCCACCAGCAGAGATAAGAATCAGAATTCACCCCTCCACTTT. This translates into CATSRDKNQNSPLHF.

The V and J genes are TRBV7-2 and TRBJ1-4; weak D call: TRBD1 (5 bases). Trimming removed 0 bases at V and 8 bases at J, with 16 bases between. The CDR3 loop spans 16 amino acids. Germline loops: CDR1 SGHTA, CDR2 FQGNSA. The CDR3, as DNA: TGTGCCAGCAGCTTAGCGGGGGGGTGGTTCGAAGAAAAACTGTTTTTT. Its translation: CASSLAGGWFEEKLFF.